This T cell receptor (beta chain) is drawn from a study of T cell repertoires in cytomegalovirus infection. Across the whole study: CMV epitopes that were recently identified and HLA-C-restricted were used alongside well-studied HLA-B-restricted ones. Notes on the study in general: The ex vivo response was dominated by HLA-C-restricted CMV-specific TCR beta clonotypes.

Only a few counts were recorded for this clonotype. The target antigen is unknown. TCRdb ran MiXCR on the reads and lists one entry per CDR3 protein. The data show over 250,000 distinct CDR3 sequences, with approximately 22% seen just once and 15% to 20% held by the top ten. This CDR3 is 14 amino acids long. The germline V gene has CDR1 KGHDR and CDR2 SFDVKD. The J segment lost 7 bases and the V segment lost 4 bases, leaving 4 bases of the junction unmatched. This TCR was recovered from a human donor in good health (CMV status not recorded). Some clones in this sample may be carry-over from other donors' samples. Sequences were derived from cultured PBMCs, sampled from culture after CMV antigen stimulation. This chain uses TRBV24-1 with TRBJ2-5, with TRBD1 matching 11 bases. The CDR3 sequence is CATSETGTGGTQYF. The CDR3 DNA reads as TGTGCCACCAGTGAAACCGGGACAGGGGGGACCCAGTACTTC.